The 5 T cell receptor beta chains below were found in one sample sequenced in a study of blood T cell repertoires in COVID-19 (dated by TCRdb to 2020 to 2021). Library creation used the immunoSEQ multiplex PCR assay. TCRdb limited this immuneACCESS table to in-frame rearrangements with V and J called. A share of clones is missing; checked studies link under half to unresolved V genes, and the rest is unexplained. Present in this sample are around 460,000 clones, around 90% of which were seen just once. The biggest ten clones account for around 0.92% of the sample. Sequencing was done on a sample of peripheral blood. The receptors shown here come from a man between 18 and 29 years old with COVID-19, enrolled during active disease.

The genes are TRBV19 and TRBJ2-1; a weak D match, TRBD2 (6 bases). CDR3 size: 14 residues. Germline V gene lookup returns CDR1 LNHDA and CDR2 SQIVND (reference sequence). Trimming cost V 8 bases and J 0 bases, with 11 bases left between them. The CDR3 reads CASPGLTSYNEQFF. In DNA form, the CDR3 reads TGTGCCAGTCCAGGACTAACCTCCTACAATGAGCAGTTCTTC.

The chain joins TRBV11-3 to TRBJ2-1; 9 positions agree with TRBD1. V was clipped by 3 bases and J by 4 bases; unmatched bases: 7. Germline values: CDR1 SGHNT, CDR2 YENEEA. The CDR3 sequence is 16 residues long. CDR3 DNA: TGTGCCAGCAGCTTTCATCTCGGGACAGGGTACAATGAGCAGTTCTTC. Its translation is CASSFHLGTGYNEQFF.

The CDR3 is CASSPMENSGNTIYF. CDR3 in DNA: TGTGCCAGCTCACCGATGGAGAACTCTGGAAACACCATATATTTT. The chain joins TRBV18 to TRBJ1-3; the D is unclear. Trimming stripped 3 bases from V and 0 bases from J, with 9 bases between. The CDR3 loop spans 15 amino acids. Per germline, CDR1 KGHSH and CDR2 LQKENI.

This sequence joins TRBV3-1 (or the pseudogene TRBV3-2) and TRBJ2-2; D may be TRBD1 (5 bases). V was clipped by 2 bases and J by 6 bases, with 10 bases between them. This CDR3 contains 14 residues. From germline, CDR1 is LGHDT and CDR2 YNNKEL (reference sequence). The CDR3 bases are TGTGCCAGCAGCCAATACCAGGGTTCCGGGGAGCTGTTTTTT. Protein: CASSQYQGSGELFF.

The chain recombines TRBV30 with TRBJ1-4, with 9 positions matching TRBD1. This CDR3 comprises 13 residues. Per the germline V gene, CDR1 is GTSNPN and CDR2 is SVGIG (reference sequence). V dropped 8 bases and J dropped 6; count of bases not matched to a gene: 7. DNA for the CDR3: TGTGCCCACCAACAGGGGGCAGATGAAAAACTGTTTTTT. Its translation: CAHQQGADEKLFF.